This TCR beta chain comes out of a study of cytomegalovirus exposure and HLA in healthy donors (dated by TCRdb to about 2017). Concerning the study at large: An earlier analysis of approximately 550 of the donors reported about 290 Gb of sequence data and 120 million or so unique TCR beta sequences from roughly 200 million T cells. To predict cytomegalovirus infection status, the study brought together high-throughput TCR immunosequencing, statistical association of individual TCRs with disease status, and machine learning. Using immunosequencing, the study profiled T cell repertoires from 640 or so subjects and related those repertoires to cytomegalovirus serostatus. Every discovery cohort repertoire had been produced on one sequencing platform. A later analysis re-examined previously published TCR beta repertoires from hundreds of donors and added high-resolution HLA genotyping to investigate patterns of TCR occurrence. Besides the first cohort of around 670 subjects, a separate validation cohort made up of 120 different subjects was used. An earlier analysis of some 500 of the donors applied high-throughput TCR beta sequencing to assess whether each TCR beta V gene segment acted as functional or pseudogenic. Rather than using new phenotypic data, the later analysis identified candidate immune exposures from TCR beta sequences and from how often those sequences occurred across donors. Typing coverage differed by locus: A, B, C, DRB1 and DQB1 were typed in roughly 620-630 donors, DQA1 in about 500, DPA1 in 600 to 610, and DPB1 in 472. Approximately 310 gigabases of sequencing data and some 85 million unique TCR sequences were included in an early release covering about 700 HLA-typed donors. HLA typing included class I and class II loci at four-digit resolution. The genetic ancestry cluster associated with self-reported Caucasian donors included over 80% of the approximately 410 genotyped donors. Four to six DR-DQ haplotypes were handled as single units for association and clustering, since linkage in the cohort was strong. A later genetic analysis took genome-wide SNP genotypes for about 55% of the roughly 700 donors and used that subset as a discovery cohort. Donor age, sex, ethnicity and CMV serostatus were compiled alongside the repertoire data. Among some 400 genotyped donors of the cohort, an average of around 240,000 unique TCR beta nucleotide sequences was sequenced per donor, of which about 19% were non-productive. The study aimed to test whether cataloging public T cell receptors could reveal signatures of past pathogen exposure.

Library preparation used the immunoSEQ multiplex PCR assay. A mixture of 60 forward primers for TCR Vbeta segments and 13 reverse primers for TCR Jbeta segments was used in the multiplex PCR. Amplification of the CDR3 region of rearranged TCR beta genes was performed with a multiplex PCR assay on genomic DNA. Amplified TCR beta libraries were sequenced as 87-base-pair reads on the Illumina HiSeq System. For the original study's pipeline: Across the roughly 640 repertoires, a later analysis counted approximately 75 million unique TCR beta chains, around 10 million of which were shared by at least two donors. Raw reads were error-corrected and collapsed into unique sequences by a nearest-neighbor algorithm in which closely related sequences were merged to remove PCR and sequencing errors. CDR3 sequences were aligned to IMGT reference sequences to assign V, D and J gene segments. For a sequence to be retained, a match of at least six nucleotides was required to both a V gene segment and a J gene segment. A rearrangement counted as productive if the CDR3 had no stop codons and remained in frame with V and J, and every other rearrangement counted as non-productive. CDR3 was defined by IMGT convention, running from the second conserved V-encoded cysteine to the conserved J-encoded phenylalanine. The earlier analysis of 587 of the donors excluded sequences that lacked an unambiguous match to a single V gene segment. An earlier analysis of 587 of the donors classified V segments as functional when productive rearrangements were above 56.7% and as segregating when the standard deviation between donors was above 5%. A statistical classification framework was developed to diagnose cytomegalovirus status using the catalog of TCR beta chain sequences. V and J gene assignment, in a later analysis, came from comparing TCR nucleotide sequences with IMGT/GENE-DB human TR gene sequences. The TCRdist pipeline was used in a later analysis to assign CDR3 sequences and most-parsimonious VDJ recombination scenarios. In a later analysis, every TCR beta chain was defined by the combination of its CDR3 amino acid sequence and its V-gene family, and reads without a unique V-gene family were dropped. To address suspected cross-contamination and a sequencing artifact, a later analysis removed a few hundred highly shared, low-generation-probability nucleotide sequences. In a later analysis, a clonal expansion index was calculated for each public chain from normalized within-repertoire ranks of inferred template counts. In a later analysis, generation probabilities were computed with a VDJ recombination model fitted to out-of-frame rearrangements, and the resulting probabilities were checked against IGoR. In a later analysis, hypergeometric tests were used to score TCR-TCR, TCR-HLA and TCR-CMV co-occurrence, with a repertoire-size bias correction applied to TCR pairs. In a later analysis, false discovery rates were estimated by permuting HLA or CMV assignments 20 times. In a later analysis, co-occurring TCRs were grouped with DBSCAN, and TCRdist sequence similarity was added when clustering was performed within HLA-allele-positive subsets. For co-occurrence clustering, repertoires with fewer than 30,000 or more than 120,000 public chains were excluded, along with roughly five repertoires with anomalous nucleotide sharing. TCRdb's version of the immuneACCESS table is confined to in-frame rearrangements and falls short of the full clone set. An unresolved V gene accounts for under half of the shortfall where checked; the remainder is of unknown origin. Clonal size and the V and J genes are those of that table, whereas D and trimming came from the DNA. This sample comprises roughly 150,000 clones, about 75% of them detected only once. About 1.7% of the sample goes to the ten largest clones.

Regarding this clone: Its antigen is unknown. Base-call qualities are not available, and no considerably larger clone is one nucleotide away.

Broader findings and caveats from the paper: A later analysis found that most CMV-associated TCR beta chains appeared HLA-restricted, with HLA associations seemingly driven largely by CMV exposure. In both the original and validation cohorts, the classifier was reported to diagnose cytomegalovirus status with high specificity and sensitivity. A later analysis associated about 17,000 TCR beta sequences with specific HLA alleles at a false discovery rate of 0.05. In an earlier analysis of 587 of the donors, most TCR beta V segments appeared in productive rearrangements about 90% or about 30% of the time, broadly matching IMGT annotations. Compared with the approximately 670-donor mean, donors in an Asian-associated ancestry cluster had fewer N-insertions in productive TCRs, according to a later genetic analysis. A later analysis found that HLA-associated TCR beta chains were more clonally expanded and had lower generation probabilities than equally common non-associated chains. Because counts were too low, about 18 rarely observed V segments, including chromosome 9 orphons, were left out of the earlier analysis of several hundred of the donors. Assigning TCR associations to individual alleles was difficult when HLA alleles, especially DR and DQ, strongly co-occurred. Most TCR sequences were observed very rarely across donors, whereas some public TCRs were present in many individuals. Only TCR beta chains were sequenced in this cohort, and the absence of alpha or paired-chain data limited detectable features. A further reported finding was that TCR beta sequences accurately predicted the HLA-A and HLA-B alleles for most subjects in the first cohort. Several of the top co-occurrence clusters appeared to be linked to parvovirus B19, influenza, CMV and Epstein-Barr virus, according to a later analysis. In vitro tests confirmed that a few of the cytomegalovirus-associated TCR beta chains recognize cytomegalovirus antigens. Because HLA typing was unavailable for some donors at each locus, only the typed subset was used in association tests. V-gene and J-gene trimming of TCR beta chains was associated with a missense DCLRE1C variant in a later genetic analysis, and the association was replicated in an independent cohort. CMV serostatus was the only immune exposure information available for the cohort. The authors suggested that the approach could potentially be extended to other disease states and immunological phenotypes. Correlated functional status among segregating V segments might reflect linkage disequilibrium, but an unknown experimental factor could not be ruled out. Sequencing depth was assumed to be roughly uniform across donors in the presence/absence analyses, though that assumption may not hold. The study listed 170 or so TCR beta chains as associated with cytomegalovirus. The sequencing pipeline was judged likely to have produced a cluster of highly shared sequence variants as a technical artifact. A later analysis found that TCR association rates varied across HLA loci, with DRB1 alleles showing the most associated TCRs and HLA-C alleles the fewest.

The cohort comprised some 680 healthy bone marrow donors. All cohort members were sampled while nominally healthy, although unrecorded immune exposures were likely present. The donor tested CMV seronegative, placing the donor among the approximately 360 seronegative members of the cohort. Every donor gave a peripheral blood sample, and the peripheral blood mononuclear cells from that sample were used for TCR beta sequencing. Genomic DNA was extracted from the blood cell samples with the Qiagen DNeasy Blood Extraction Kit. What was sequenced was PBMCs. The receptor comes from a woman between 25 and 40 years old in good health and CMV-seronegative.

In nucleotide form, the sequence is TGTGCCAGCTCACCTAGCAGACAAGAGACCCAGTACTTC. Its protein reads: CASSPSRQETQYF. Recombination connected TRBV18 to TRBJ2-5; a confident D gene designation cannot be given. Sequences KGHSH (CDR1) and LQKENI (CDR2) are obtained from the germline V gene. Trimming removed 3 bases from V and 2 bases from J, leaving 7 bases between the germline ends. Taken from cysteine to phenylalanine, the CDR3 has 13 residues. Solely the CDR3 DNA is kept, with 39 bases framed from the first base.